This section outlines one TCR beta chain sequence together with its context. This clonotype was recorded at least ten times. Its antigen is still unknown. Base quality data are lacking; no much larger clone is found one base away. Reading from cysteine to phenylalanine, the CDR3 counts 14 amino acids. The CDR3 DNA has 42 bases and is translated from base 1. Germline trimming amounts to 3 bases on V and 11 bases on J, with 10 as the count of junction bases outside the gene matches. According to the germline V gene (reference sequence), CDR1 reads DFQATT and CDR2 reads SNEGSKA. The data were taken from a study of T cells in Graves' hyperthyroidism and ophthalmopathy (dated by TCRdb to the late 2010s). Regarding the complete study: Peripheral blood samples were taken at the time of initial diagnosis, prior to any treatment. TCR V-J signatures able to tell the groups apart were searched for in a discovery cohort of 95 to 100 patients, of whom under 45 had Graves' ophthalmopathy and 55 to 60 had stable Graves' hyperthyroidism. Prospective prediction of ophthalmopathy was tested in an independent validation cohort consisting of 18 to 20 hyperthyroidism patients and some 16 patients who later progressed to ophthalmopathy. The approximately 90 discovery patients were randomly split 7:3 into training and test sets. Thyroid tissue and blood T-cell repertoires from roughly 6 Graves' hyperthyroidism patients were also compared in the study. Following sampling, methimazole starting at 30 mg daily was given to hyperthyroidism patients, and high-dose intravenous methylprednisolone was given to ophthalmopathy patients. The paper reports TCR Vbeta CDR3 sequencing of approximately 140 peripheral blood samples: some 41 ophthalmopathy, under 80 hyperthyroidism and around 17 progressor patients.

Stable Graves' hyperthyroidism was defined as no progression to ophthalmopathy during 18 months of follow-up. Hyperthyroidism patients were newly diagnosed, with disease duration under 2 months, and aged 18 to 65 years. The study excluded patients with uncontrolled infections, other autoimmune diseases, pregnancy or lactation. Diagnoses were based on clinical symptoms, serum thyroxine and TRAb, thyroid ultrasound and orbital computed tomography. PBMCs were separated from roughly 9.3 ml of fresh peripheral blood using Ficoll-Paque density gradient centrifugation. Trizol reagent was used to extract total RNA, and RNA quality was then checked on an Agilent 2100 Bioanalyzer. What the authors observed across the whole study: A model built on a 13 V-J signature distinguished ophthalmopathy from stable hyperthyroidism, reaching around 88% sensitivity and 81.08% specificity in cross-validation and 80%/75% in testing. Most expanded thyroid clonotypes (frequency above 0.001) were also detected in blood, suggesting blood repertoires may reflect thyroid immune responses. Sample size was not statistically predetermined, and blinding of investigators to group allocation was not performed. In validation, the model predicted progression to ophthalmopathy a median of approximately 6.3 months before onset, with about 67% sensitivity and roughly 79% specificity.

Amplification of TCR beta CDR3 regions was carried out from RNA transcripts. The TCR CDR3 was subjected to a first round of RT-PCR using the HTBI primer set and the Qiagen OneStep RT-PCR kit. The libraries were constructed in a second round of multiplex PCR and then size-selected and purified. The libraries were sequenced on an Illumina HiSeq2000 using paired-end 100 bp reads. From the authors' description of their analysis: SOAPnuke was used to process the raw data, throwing out any read that contained adapters or uncalled bases, had a mean Phred below 15, or lacked an exact constant-primer or identifier match. COPE v1.2.5 was used to merge the high-quality paired reads, and each unique nucleotide sequence was defined as a clonotype. Clonotypes were aligned to IMGT TRBV, TRBD and TRBJ reference segments using MiTCR v1.1. The analysis was restricted to V-J combinations with a frequency above 0.0001, which together covered just over 98% of the repertoires. The TCS score was defined as F50 (clonal expansion) divided by E x V (chaos), with BLOSUM62-based TCRdist calculated between CDR3 peptides within each V-J. Welch's t-statistics and random forest reduced several hundred V-J features to 10 to 15, which were used in a naive Bayes classifier (R e1071). TCRdb reprocessed the public reads (quality trimming at Q25 with fastp, clone calling with MiXCR) and kept in-frame beta chains. Each CDR3 protein appears once, grouped with its most common genes and DNA. The V and J calls and clone size come from TCRdb's table, not from the authors' own analysis. The sample yields 300,000 to 400,000 distinct CDR3 sequences; roughly 13% were counted once. Of the sample, 9% to 9.5% is held by the ten largest clones.

In this chain, TRBV20-1 is recombined with TRBJ1-6, and TRBD1 matches 7 of the central bases. Sequencing input: blood. This clonotype was obtained from a woman under 30 with Graves' hyperthyroidism. The DNA sequence reads TGCAGTGCTAGGGCGACAGGGATTTCCCCACCCCTCCACTTT. Its product reads: CSARATGISPPLHF.